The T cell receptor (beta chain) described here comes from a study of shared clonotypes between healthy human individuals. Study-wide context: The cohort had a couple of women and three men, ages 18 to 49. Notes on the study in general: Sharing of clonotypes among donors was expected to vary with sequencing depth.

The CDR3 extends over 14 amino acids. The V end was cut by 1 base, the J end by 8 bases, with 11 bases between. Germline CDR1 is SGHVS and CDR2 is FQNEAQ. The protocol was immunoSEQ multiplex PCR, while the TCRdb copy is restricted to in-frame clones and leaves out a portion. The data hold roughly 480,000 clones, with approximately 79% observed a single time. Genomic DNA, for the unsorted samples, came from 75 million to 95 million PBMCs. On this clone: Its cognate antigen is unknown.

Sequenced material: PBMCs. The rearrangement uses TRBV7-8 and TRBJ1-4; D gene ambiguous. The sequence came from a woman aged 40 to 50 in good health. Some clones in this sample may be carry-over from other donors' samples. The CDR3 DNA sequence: TGTGCCAGCAGCTTAGTGGCGCGTGGGGAAAAACTGTTTTTT. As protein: CASSLVARGEKLFF.